The sequence of this T cell receptor beta chain was determined in a study of shared clonotypes between healthy human individuals (TCRdb year 2020). Turning to the overall study: Three men and a couple of women, aged 18 to 49 years, made up the cohort. For each donor, CD4 naive and CD4 memory were each given three plates, CD8 naive was given two plates, and CD8 memory was given one plate. To estimate repertoire size and how much clonotype sharing occurs between individuals, the study deeply sequenced the blood TCR repertoires of five healthy adults. Different laboratories and diverse techniques were used to prepare libraries and sequence TCR repertoires, to increase sequencing depth and limit assay-specific biases. Between about 0.85 and 8.9 billion PBMCs per donor were obtained by leukapheresis. Study-level results and caveats: Compared with non-shared clonotypes, the clonotypes found in all four sorted-subset donors had higher generation probabilities. Even with the large sequencing depth, rarefaction of the sorted-subset datasets indicated that sequencing was incomplete. Sampling was restricted to blood, and TCR repertoires in tissues likely differ from the TCR repertoires found in blood. Larger estimated clonotype richness was generally found for naive subsets than for memory subsets. Because the study included only a small number of donors, the genetic and exposure-history diversity represented was limited. Pairwise subsampling indicated that sequencing depth was expected to affect the degree of clonotype sharing among donors. When several donors were compared, the shared fraction of clonotypes was about 5% for naive CD4, approximately 3.3% for naive CD8, 2% to 2.5% for memory CD4, and around 0.4% for memory CD8.

V loses 4 bases of germline sequence and J loses 0 bases, and the interval between the two ends is 7 bases. As encoded in the germline V gene (reference sequence), CDR1 is GTSNPN while CDR2 is SVGIG. Spanning cysteine to phenylalanine, the CDR3 consists of 12 amino acids. Only the CDR3 part of the read is kept: 36 bases, read in frame from the first base. This clone has just a few counts. No antigen is known for it. Base qualities are not at hand, and no much larger clone is one base apart. The donors were healthy, HIV-negative adults with no recently reported acute infections or vaccinations. Every donor was a Caucasian adult residing in Nashville, Tennessee, USA. CD4+ T cells were enriched by magnetic negative selection; naive cells were then positively selected on CD45RA, and the negative fraction formed the memory subset. Blood was collected by leukapheresis, and PBMCs were isolated by Ficoll-Histopaque density gradient centrifugation and then cryopreserved in liquid nitrogen vapor phase. Analytical flow cytometry was used to check the purity and quantity of every magnetically sorted T cell population. From each sorted fraction, genomic DNA was isolated and quantified by UV absorbance on a Nanodrop 2000c.

Using the deep immunoSEQ assay, multiplex PCR amplified TCR CDR3 regions from genomic DNA. For each cell subset, the extracted genomic DNA was distributed evenly across all wells of several immunoSEQ 96-well plates, and each plate served as one replicate. For sorted subsets, each replicate PCR was loaded with 200 to 250 ng genomic DNA, equivalent to approximately 33,000 T cell genomes. Purified libraries were quantified with a Qubit 3.0 fluorometer, sized on a Bioanalyzer 2100, and re-quantified with the KAPA Library Quantification kit. Each immunoSEQ 96-well plate was sequenced on its own single-read 150-cycle Illumina NextSeq 550 flow cell. Per the original workflow: Because the immunoSEQ output held only junctional sequences and lacked quality scores, the filtering could not match the filtering applied to full-length reads. To assign V/J genes and CDR3, sequences were annotated against IMGT germline references using PyIR, a Python wrapper for IgBLAST v1.9. Any read was removed if the V/J assignment was weak (E-value above 1e-6), the CDR3 was missing, or the read contained stop codons, out-of-frame junctions, or ambiguous translated residues. V3J clonotypes were defined as sequences sharing the same inferred V gene, J gene, and CDR3 amino acid sequence. To compute the percentage overlap between repertoires, the number of shared unique clonotypes was divided by the size of the smaller repertoire. Richness of each repertoire was evaluated using RTK rarefaction, the Chao1 estimator, and Recon v2.1 estimates of unobserved clonotypes. Generation probabilities were computed with OLGA for all TCRbeta clonotypes obtained by the gDNA method from several donors. TCRdb mirrors the immuneACCESS table, restricted to in-frame sequences. Some clones are absent from its copies; in checked studies, under half trace to an unresolved V gene, and the reason for the others is unknown. V, J and clone size reflect that table, while D and trimming were determined from the DNA. Here the sample has millions of clones; 90% to 95% occur a single time. The top ten hold 0.11% to 0.15% of the sample.

The specimen sequenced was naive CD4+ T cells sorted from blood. The cell subset or site label, as the study defines it: CD45RA+ positively selected. The V and J segments used are TRBV30 and TRBJ2-7; the D segment cannot be called with confidence. The sequence came from a young man in good health. CDR3 loop: CAWNVSSYEQYF. Here is the DNA: TGTGCCTGGAATGTCAGCTCCTACGAGCAGTACTTC.